Following are 20 T cell receptor beta chains from one sample sequenced in a study of CD8+CD57+ T cells in acquired aplastic anemia. The template used for profiling TCR beta VDJ and CDR3 was genomic DNA. TCRdb itself ran the reads through MiXCR, one entry per CDR3 protein. The table has some 210,000 distinct CDR3 sequences, approximately 57% seen once. Sequencing was performed on sorted CD4+, CD8+, or CD8+CD57+ T cells (not recorded which) from PBMCs. These receptors were taken from a human donor in good health.

J is TRBJ2-7 and V is TRBV20-1, with unresolved D. The CDR3 loop spans 13 amino acids. Germline CDR1 DFQATT, CDR2 SNEGSKA (reference sequence). V lost 1 base to trimming and J lost 4 bases, with 11 bases between them. In DNA form, the CDR3 reads TGCAGTGCTAGAGCGGGCAGAGATTACGAGCAGTACTTC. Its translation is CSARAGRDYEQYF.

The rearrangement uses TRBV7-2 and TRBJ2-7, with TRBD2 matching over 14 bases. This CDR3 is built from 18 residues. Germline loops: CDR1 SGHTA, CDR2 FQGNSA. V lost 1 base and J lost 3; bases outside the gene matches: 8. This CDR3 reads CASSLGDRGLAGVYEQYF. CDR3 coding DNA: TGTGCCAGCAGCTTAGGGGACAGGGGACTAGCGGGGGTCTACGAGCAGTACTTC.

This chain links TRBV5-1 with TRBJ2-7; 8 nucleotides line up with TRBD2. The CDR3 runs to 13 residues. The germline V gene encodes CDR1 SGHRS and CDR2 YFSETQ. V was pared by 7 bases and J by 3 bases, with 6 bases of the junction left unmatched. The CDR3 region is CASGRLASYEQYF. CDR3 coding DNA: TGCGCCAGCGGCAGACTAGCGAGCTACGAGCAGTACTTC.

In regard to this clonotype: A much larger clonotype is one base distant, so this may be a read error. The chain joins TRBV6-2 or TRBV6-3 to TRBJ1-5, with unresolved D. This CDR3 comprises 13 residues. Per the germline V gene, CDR1 is MNHEY and CDR2 is SVGEGT. V shed 9 bases and J shed 6 bases, with 15 bases lying between them. The CDR3 here is CASDLGCGQPQHF. The CDR3 region has the DNA TGTGCCAGTGATTTGGGGTGCGGTCAGCCCCAGCATTTT.

V usage is TRBV7-8 and J usage is TRBJ1-2, with 10 positions matching TRBD1. V lost 7 bases to trimming and J lost 5 bases; unmatched junction nucleotides: 4. CDR3 size: 13 residues. Germline CDR1 is SGHVS and CDR2 is FQNEAQ. The CDR3 DNA reads TGTGCCAGCACACCGGGACAGGGGTATGGCTACACCTTC. This gives the protein CASTPGQGYGYTF.

In this sample, this clonotype turned up a few times. This chain connects TRBV7-8 to TRBJ2-7; TRBD2 agrees at 12 bases. V dropped 1 base and J dropped 4; count of bases not matched to a gene: 2. The CDR3 extends over 15 amino acids. Germline V lookup: CDR1 SGHVS, CDR2 FQNEAQ. CDR3 region: CASSLVLAGGYEQYF. CDR3 coding DNA: TGTGCCAGCAGCTTAGTTCTAGCGGGAGGGTACGAGCAGTACTTC. Supplemented by reference TRBV7-8 and TRBJ2-7, the full variable domain reads GAGVSQSPRYKVAKRGQDVALRCDPISGHVSLFWYQQALGQGPEFLTYFQNEAQLDKSGLPSDRFFAERPEGSVSTLKIQRTQQEDSAVYLCASSLVLAGGYEQYFGPGTRLTVT.

Worth noting for this clonotype: At one end, the junction sequence differs from germline, possibly due to a read error. The chain has TRBV10-3 and TRBJ2-2, with 9 bases lining up with TRBD1. Germline assignment: CDR1 ENHRY and CDR2 SYGVKD. The CDR3 has 13 amino acids. CDR3 in amino acids: CAIRGTGTGELLF. The CDR3, as DNA: TGTGCCATCAGAGGGACAGGGACCGGGGAGCTGCTTTTT.

Here the CDR3 DNA reads TGTGCCAGCAGCATGACAGGGGCGGTCGGGGCCAACGTCCTGACTTTC. This gives the protein CASSMTGAVGANVLTF. The V and J genes are TRBV7-3 and TRBJ2-6; TRBD1 matches at 8 bases. Germline CDR1 and CDR2: SGHTA and FQGTGA. V lost 5 bases and J lost 4; bases outside the gene matches: 7. CDR3 length: 16 amino acids.

This chain connects TRBV29-1 to TRBJ2-1; TRBD2 matches at 11 bases. The CDR3 totals 16 residues. The germline CDR1 and CDR2 sequences are SQVTM and ANQGSEA. After removal of 6 bases from V and 6 bases from J, the junction contained 13 bases not matched to a gene. CDR3 DNA: TGCAGCGTCCGGGAAATAGCGGGAGGGCCTGCCAATGAGCAGTTCTTC. Its translation: CSVREIAGGPANEQFF.

The sample holds many counts of this clonotype. The CDR3 DNA reads as TGTGCCAGCAGGCCTTACGTCGACTCCCGCGAGCAGTACTTC. It is translated as CASRPYVDSREQYF. This rearrangement joins TRBV7-2 to TRBJ2-7; unclear D gene. The CDR3 is 14 residues long. Germline CDR1 SGHTA, CDR2 FQGNSA. Trimming took off 6 bases at V and 6 bases at J, with 18 bases between the two ends.

The V gene is TRBV7-6, the J gene TRBJ1-5; no clear D gene. This CDR3 region has 14 residues. V gave up 5 bases and J gave up 5 bases, with 13 bases separating them. Germline CDR1 SGHVS, CDR2 FNYEAQ. In DNA, the CDR3 is TGTGCCAGCAGCCCGCGGGTTTGGGATCAGCCCCAGCATTTT. Its protein product is CASSPRVWDQPQHF.

As regards this clonotype: This may be a read error, as it is one base from a much larger clone. The gene calls are TRBV2 and TRBJ1-1, with TRBD1 matching 8 bases. This CDR3 contains 15 residues. The V gene's germline CDR1 is SNHLY and CDR2 FYNNEI. For the CDR3, the DNA is TGTGCCAGCAGTCTCCCCTGGGGACAGGAGATTGAAGCTCTCTTT. Translating gives CASSLPWGQEIEALF. The full variable domain, rest sourced from reference TRBV2 and TRBJ1-1, is EPEVTQTPSHQVTQMGQEVILRCVPISNHLYFYWYRQILGQKVEFLVSFYNNEISEKSEIFDDQFSVERPDGSNFTLKIRSTKLEDSAMYFCASSLPWGQEIEALFGQGTRLTVV.

The chain couples TRBV7-2 to TRBJ2-7; TRBD1 matches 8 bases. The CDR3 is 11 amino acids. Trimming removed 5 bases from V and 9 bases from J; junction bases left unmatched: 3. CDR1 SGHTA and CDR2 FQGNSA come from the germline V gene. CDR3 amino acids: CASSPGTGQYF. The DNA of the CDR3 is TGTGCCAGCAGCCCCGGGACAGGGCAGTACTTC.

This clonotype was observed a handful of times. The genes are TRBV12-3 or TRBV12-4 and TRBJ1-1; 9 nucleotides align to TRBD1. V dropped 6 bases and J dropped 0; count of bases not matched to a gene: 5. CDR3 length equals 15 residues. The CDR3 bases are TGTGCCAGCAGAACGGACAGGGGAATGAACACTGAAGCTTTCTTT. Its translation: CASRTDRGMNTEAFF.

On this clonotype: With a much larger clone just one base away, this may be a read error. The chain employs TRBV4-3 and TRBJ2-1; TRBD2 agrees at 7 bases. The CDR3 spans 13 residues. Germline V CDR1 and CDR2: LGHNA, YSLEER. The CDR3 nucleotides are TGCGCCAGCAGCCAAGGAGCGGGGTTTGAGAAGTTCTTC. Its translation is CASSQGAGFEKFF.

The rearrangement joins TRBV5-1 to TRBJ1-5; no reliable D call. Germline CDR1 SGHRS, CDR2 YFSETQ. V was trimmed by 4 bases and J by 7 bases, leaving 18 bases between them. CDR3 length: 15 residues. CDR3 in DNA: TGCGCCAGCAGCAGAGATCTTGGAGGCGAACAGCCCCAGCATTTT. Translation: CASSRDLGGEQPQHF. The full variable domain, with the rest looked up from reference TRBV5-1 and TRBJ1-5, is KAGVTQTPRYLIKTRGQQVTLSCSPISGHRSVSWYQQTPGQGLQFLFEYFSETQRNKGNFPGRFSGRQFSNSRSEMNVSTLELGDSALYLCASSRDLGGEQPQHFGDGTRLSIL.

This clonotype was observed a handful of times. The chain has TRBV7-3 and TRBJ2-1; TRBD1 agrees at 8 bases. The ends lost 4 bases at V and 8 bases at J; junction bases unmatched: 10. In germline, CDR1 is SGHTA, CDR2 FQGTGA. The CDR3 loop spans 15 amino acids. The CDR3 protein is CASSSRQGMRDEQFF. The CDR3 DNA reads as TGTGCCAGCAGCTCCCGACAGGGGATGAGAGATGAGCAGTTCTTC.

The chain has TRBV12-5 and TRBJ2-3, with TRBD2 matching over 7 bases. Trimming at V came to 2 bases and at J to 6 bases, leaving 5 bases not matched to a gene. Germline CDR1 reads LGHNT; CDR2 reads FRNRAP. CDR3 length equals 14 residues. The DNA of the CDR3 is TGTGCTAGTGGTTTGAGACTAGCAGGCGATACGCAGTATTTT. Its protein is CASGLRLAGDTQYF.

The table lists this clonotype with a few counts. The chain links TRBV29-1 to TRBJ1-6; no clear D. The CDR3 totals 13 residues. Trimming took 5 bases from V and 7 from J, leaving 12 bases between them. CDR1 and CDR2 (germline): SQVTM, ANQGSEA. The CDR3 nucleotides read TGCAGCGTTAAGTCGGCGGGAAATTCACCCCTCCACTTT. It yields the protein CSVKSAGNSPLHF.

The chain couples TRBV14 to TRBJ2-7; 10 bases map to TRBD2. The germline gives CDR1 SGHDN, CDR2 FVKESK. The V and J ends lost 6 bases and 1 base, in that order; junction bases with no gene match: 6. The CDR3 has 15 residues. The CDR3 DNA follows: TGTGCCAGCAGGGCAGCGGGAGGGAAGTCCTACGAGCAGTACTTC. Translating it yields CASRAAGGKSYEQYF.